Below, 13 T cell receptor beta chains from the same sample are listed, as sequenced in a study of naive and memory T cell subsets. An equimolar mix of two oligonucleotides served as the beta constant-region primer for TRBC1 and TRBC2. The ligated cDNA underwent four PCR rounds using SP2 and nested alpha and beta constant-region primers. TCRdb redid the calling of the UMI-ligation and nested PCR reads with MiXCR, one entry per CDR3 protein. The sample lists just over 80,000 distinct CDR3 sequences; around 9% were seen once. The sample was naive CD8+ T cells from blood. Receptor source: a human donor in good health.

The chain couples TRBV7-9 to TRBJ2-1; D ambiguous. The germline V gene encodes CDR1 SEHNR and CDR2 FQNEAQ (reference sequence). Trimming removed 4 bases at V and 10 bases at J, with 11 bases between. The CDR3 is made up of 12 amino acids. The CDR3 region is CASSYIDREQFF. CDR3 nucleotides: TGTGCCAGCAGCTATATTGATAGGGAGCAGTTCTTC.

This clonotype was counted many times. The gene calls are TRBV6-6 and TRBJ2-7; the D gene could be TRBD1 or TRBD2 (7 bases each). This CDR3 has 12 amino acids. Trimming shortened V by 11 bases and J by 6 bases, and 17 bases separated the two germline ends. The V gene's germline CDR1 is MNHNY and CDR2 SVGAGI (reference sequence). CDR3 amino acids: CAVWGGDSEQYF. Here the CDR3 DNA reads TGTGCCGTCTGGGGGGGGGACAGCGAGCAGTACTTC.

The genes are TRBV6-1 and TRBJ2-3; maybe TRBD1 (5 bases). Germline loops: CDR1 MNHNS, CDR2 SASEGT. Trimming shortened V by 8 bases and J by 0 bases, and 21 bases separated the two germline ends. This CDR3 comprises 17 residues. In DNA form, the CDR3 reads TGTGCCAGCGCCCTAGAACAGGTTGGCATTAGCACAGATACGCAGTATTTT. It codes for CASALEQVGISTDTQYF.

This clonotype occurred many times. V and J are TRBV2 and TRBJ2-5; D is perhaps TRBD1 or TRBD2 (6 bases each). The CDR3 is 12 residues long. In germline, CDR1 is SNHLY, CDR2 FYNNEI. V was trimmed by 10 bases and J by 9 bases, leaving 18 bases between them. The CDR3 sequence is CAIIGEGEAQYF. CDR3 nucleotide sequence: TGTGCCATCATAGGAGAGGGGGAGGCCCAGTACTTC.

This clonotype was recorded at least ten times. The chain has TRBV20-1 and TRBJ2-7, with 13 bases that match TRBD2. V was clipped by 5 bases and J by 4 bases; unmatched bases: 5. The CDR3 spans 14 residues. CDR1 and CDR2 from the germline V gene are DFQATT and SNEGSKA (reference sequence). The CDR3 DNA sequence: TGCAGTGCTCAACTAGCGGGAGGGCCGTACGAGCAGTACTTC. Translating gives CSAQLAGGPYEQYF.

Here the CDR3 reads CASSSISGQGRRPYEQYF. CDR3 sequence (DNA): TGTGCCAGCAGTTCCATCTCAGGACAGGGTCGGCGTCCATACGAGCAGTACTTC. V usage is TRBV28 and J usage is TRBJ2-7, with 8 bases lining up with TRBD1. The V and J ends lost 4 bases and 4 bases, in that order; junction bases with no gene match: 18. Germline-derived CDR1 and CDR2 are MDHEN and SYDVKM. CDR3 length: 18 residues.

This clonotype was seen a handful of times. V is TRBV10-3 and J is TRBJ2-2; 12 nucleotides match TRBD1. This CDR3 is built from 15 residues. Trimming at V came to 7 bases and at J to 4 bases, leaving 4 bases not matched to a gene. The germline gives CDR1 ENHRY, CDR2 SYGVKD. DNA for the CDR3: TGTGCCATCATGGGACAGGGGGCGATCACCGGGGAGCTGTTTTTT. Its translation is CAIMGQGAITGELFF.

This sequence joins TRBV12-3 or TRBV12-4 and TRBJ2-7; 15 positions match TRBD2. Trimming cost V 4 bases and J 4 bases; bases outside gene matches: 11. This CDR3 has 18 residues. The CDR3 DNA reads TGTGCCAGCAGTTCACCCGGGACTAGCGGGAGGTCGGCTTACGAGCAGTACTTC. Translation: CASSSPGTSGRSAYEQYF.

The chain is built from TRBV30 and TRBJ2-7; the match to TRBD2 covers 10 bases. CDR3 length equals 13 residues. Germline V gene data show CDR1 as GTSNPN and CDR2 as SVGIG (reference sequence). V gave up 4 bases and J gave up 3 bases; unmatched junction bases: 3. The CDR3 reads CAWKREGLYEQYF. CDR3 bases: TGTGCCTGGAAGCGGGAGGGCCTCTACGAGCAGTACTTC.

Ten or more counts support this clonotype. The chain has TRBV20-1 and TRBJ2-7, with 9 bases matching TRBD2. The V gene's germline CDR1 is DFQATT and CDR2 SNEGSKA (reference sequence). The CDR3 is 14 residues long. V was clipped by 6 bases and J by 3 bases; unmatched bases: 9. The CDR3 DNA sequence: TGCAGTGCCCACAAGACTAGCGGAAACTACGAGCAGTACTTC. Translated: CSAHKTSGNYEQYF.

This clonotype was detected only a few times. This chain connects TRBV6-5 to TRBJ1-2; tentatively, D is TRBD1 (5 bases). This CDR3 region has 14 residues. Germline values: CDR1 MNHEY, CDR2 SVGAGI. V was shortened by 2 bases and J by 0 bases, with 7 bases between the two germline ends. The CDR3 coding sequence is TGTGCCAGCAGTTACGGGGGAGCTAACTATGGCTACACCTTC. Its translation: CASSYGGANYGYTF.

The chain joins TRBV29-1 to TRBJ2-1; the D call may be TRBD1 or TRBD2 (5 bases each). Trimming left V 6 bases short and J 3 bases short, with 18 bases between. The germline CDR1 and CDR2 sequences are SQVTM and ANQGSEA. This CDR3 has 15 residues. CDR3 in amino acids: CSVGIPRGLYNEQFF. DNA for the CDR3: TGCAGCGTCGGGATCCCAAGGGGCCTCTACAATGAGCAGTTCTTC.

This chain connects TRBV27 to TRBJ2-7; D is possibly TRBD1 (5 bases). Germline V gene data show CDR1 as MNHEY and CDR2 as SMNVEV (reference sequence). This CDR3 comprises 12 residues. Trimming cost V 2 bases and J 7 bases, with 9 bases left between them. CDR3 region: CASSLSQGEQYF. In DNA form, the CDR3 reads TGTGCCAGCAGTTTAAGCCAGGGTGAGCAGTACTTC.